These 28 T cell receptor beta chains share one sample of origin, sequenced in a study of tumor-infiltrating lymphocytes in primary liver carcinoma (TCRdb year 2017). The sequencer listed for this sample is Illumina HiSeq 2500. Starting from approximately 460 ng total RNA, TCRbeta-specific cDNA was produced by reverse transcription with a constant-region primer and ProtoScript II reverse transcriptase. TCRbeta libraries were built with three nested multiplex PCR rounds, a slightly modified ARM-PCR procedure. The first two PCR rounds used multiplex TRBV1-TRBV30 forward primers with a Cbeta reverse primer, each for approximately 11 cycles. The public sequencing data were trimmed at Q25 with fastp and processed into clonotypes with MiXCR by TCRdb, which kept only in-frame beta chains. Rows merge per CDR3 protein into single entries with the most common DNA and genes. Present in this sample are approximately 330,000 distinct CDR3 sequences, about two thirds of which were seen just once. About 6.5% of the sample is held by the ten biggest clonotypes.

Blood RNA was extracted from unsorted whole blood using TRIzol reagent, and germline DNA was obtained with the DNeasy Blood & Tissue kit. Sample: peripheral blood. Every receptor here comes from a man in his forties or fifties with primary liver carcinoma and hepatitis B virus infection.

Turning to this clonotype: The junction shows a germline mismatch at one end, possibly a read error. V is TRBV6-2 or TRBV6-3 and J is TRBJ2-1; D gene unclear. This CDR3 region has 12 residues. Germline lookup yields CDR1 MNHEY and CDR2 SVGEGT. CDR3 nucleotides: TGTGCCAGTAGCTACTCCTACAATGAGCACTTCTTC. Translation gives CASSYSYNEHFF.

Notes on this clonotype: A much bigger clone sits one base away, suggesting this may be a read error. The conserved final phenylalanine or tryptophan is absent from the CDR3, which likely points to a read error. The V and J genes are TRBV4-2 and TRBJ2-1; D gene unclear. CDR1 and CDR2 from the germline V gene are LGHNA and YNFKEQ. V was shortened by 0 bases and J by 9 bases, with 9 bases between the two germline ends. The CDR3 covers 13 residues. The CDR3 sequence: CASSQDLGGEQFS. The CDR3 coding sequence is TGTGCCAGCAGCCAAGATCTAGGTGGTGAGCAGTTCTCC.

Comment on this clonotype: It is likely a read error, because the conserved phenylalanine at the end of the CDR3 is missing. This chain's CDR3 is CASGQGQGGGTGELFL. CDR3 nucleotide sequence: TGCGCCAGCGGCCAAGGACAGGGTGGTGGCACCGGGGAGCTGTTTTTA. This chain joins TRBV4-1 and TRBJ2-2; 8 bases are a match to TRBD1. Germline CDR1 MGHRA, CDR2 YSYEKL. The CDR3 has 16 amino acids.

With regard to this clonotype: A much larger clone lies one base from this, so it may be a read error. The chain carries TRBV13 and TRBJ2-7; D call uncertain. The CDR3 loop spans 14 amino acids. Germline V gene lookup returns CDR1 PRHDT and CDR2 FYEKMQ (reference sequence). The CDR3 region is CVSSFGPKSYEQYF. For the CDR3, the DNA is TGTGTCAGCAGCTTCGGGCCCAAGTCCTACGAGCAGTACTTC.

The CDR3 loop reads CASRSPAQSEKLFF. The CDR3 bases are TGTGCCAGCAGATCCCCGGCGCAGTCTGAAAAACTGTTTTTT. The V call is TRBV6-2 or TRBV6-3, the J call TRBJ1-4; D call uncertain. V was clipped by 6 bases and J by 7 bases, with 15 bases between them. Per germline, CDR1 MNHEY and CDR2 SVGEGT. This CDR3 is 14 amino acids long.

This clonotype was recorded many times. The J gene is TRBJ1-2, the V gene TRBV4-3; D unclear. Trimming stripped 1 base from V and 8 bases from J, with 11 bases between. Germline CDR1 and CDR2: LGHNA and YSLEER. The CDR3 consists of 13 residues. CDR3 coding DNA: TGCGCCAGCAGCCAAGTGGGGAGAGGCGGCTACACCTTC. Amino acid sequence: CASSQVGRGGYTF.

This clonotype was counted only a few times. This sequence joins TRBV30 and TRBJ2-3, with TRBD2 matching 8 bases. Germline CDR1 reads GTSNPN; CDR2 reads SVGIG (reference sequence). The CDR3 is made up of 14 amino acids. V was pared by 4 bases and J by 0 bases, with 3 bases of the junction left unmatched. CDR3 bases: TGTGCCTGGAAGGTAGCGGGAAGCACAGATACGCAGTATTTT. This gives the protein CAWKVAGSTDTQYF.

Comment on this clonotype: Possible read error: a much larger clone is one base away. In this CDR3 the conserved last residue, phenylalanine or tryptophan, is missing, so a read error is likely. The chain employs TRBV14 and TRBJ2-4; D might be TRBD1 (7 bases). CDR3 size: 15 residues. Trimming took 1 base from V and 6 from J, leaving 13 bases between them. The germline gives CDR1 SGHDN, CDR2 FVKESK. CDR3 nucleotide sequence: TGTGCCAGCAGCCAAGCAGGGGGAGGAGTAAACATTCAGTACGTC. Amino acids: CASSQAGGGVNIQYV.

This chain links TRBV28 with TRBJ2-7, with D unclear. The CDR3 sequence is 13 residues long. Per the germline V gene, CDR1 is MDHEN and CDR2 is SYDVKM. Trimming took 3 bases from V and 3 from J, leaving 9 bases between them. The CDR3 DNA follows: TGTGCCAGCAGTTTCCGGCAGTACTACGAGCAGTACTTC. This sequence encodes CASSFRQYYEQYF.

With regard to this clonotype: An end of the junction does not agree with germline; a read error may underlie this. V gene TRBV12-3 or TRBV12-4 combines with J gene TRBJ2-5, with TRBD2 identical over 7 bases. The CDR3 totals 14 residues. This CDR3 is CASSLQRDRETQSF. CDR3 in DNA: TGTGCCAGCAGTTTACAGCGGGATCGGGAGACCCAGTCCTTC.

A remark on this clonotype: An end of the junction differs from the germline gene, which may be a read error. V usage is TRBV11-1 and J usage is TRBJ2-1; 7 positions agree with TRBD2. CDR1 and CDR2 from the germline V gene are SGHAT and FQDESV (reference sequence). This CDR3 is 13 amino acids long. CDR3: CASSHTSDDERFF. CDR3 nucleotides: TGTGCCAGTAGCCATACTAGCGACGATGAGCGGTTCTTC.

With regard to this clonotype: This sequence may be a read error, since a much larger clone differs from it by one base. The genes are TRBV6-2 or TRBV6-3 and TRBJ1-2; possibly TRBD1 for D (6 bases). V lost 2 bases, J lost 6 bases, and 13 bases lay in between. The CDR3 runs to 14 residues. Germline CDR1 is MNHEY and CDR2 is SVGEGT. As DNA, the CDR3 is TGTGCCAGCAGTTACGGCAGGGGCAACCATGGCTACACCTTC. It is translated as CASSYGRGNHGYTF.

About this clonotype: No conserved phenylalanine or tryptophan is present at the end of the CDR3, so a read error is the likely explanation. The rearrangement joins TRBV11-2 to TRBJ2-7; D remains ambiguous. CDR1 SGHAT and CDR2 FQNNGV come from the germline V gene. This CDR3 comprises 14 residues. The V gene lost 2 bases and the J gene lost 3 bases, with 11 bases spanning the gap. In DNA, the CDR3 is TGTGCCAGCAGCTTAACAAGAATCGTCTACGAGCAGTACATC. Translated, it gives CASSLTRIVYEQYI.

The chain has TRBV11-2 and TRBJ2-4; 11 nucleotides line up with TRBD1. J was trimmed by 6 bases and V by 8 bases; bases with no gene match: 15. CDR3 length equals 17 residues. CDR1 and CDR2 (germline): SGHAT, FQNNGV. The CDR3 nucleotides read TGTGCCAGCTGCCCGGACAGGGGGCAGTGGACCATAAACATTCAGTACTTC. It translates to CASCPDRGQWTINIQYF.

This clonotype was picked up one time. A much larger clone differs from this one at a single base, so this may be a read error. The rearrangement uses TRBV4-1 and TRBJ2-7; 9 bases are shared with TRBD2. Germline V CDR1 and CDR2: MGHRA, YSYEKL. The CDR3 loop spans 16 amino acids. This chain's CDR3 is CASSLGGASGNYQQYF. CDR3 bases: TGCGCCAGCAGTTTAGGAGGGGCTAGCGGGAACTACCAGCAGTACTTC.

The sample holds a few counts of this clonotype. DNA of the CDR3: TGCGCCAGCAGGTCGCAGAGCCTTGGCACAGATACGCAGTATTTT. It encodes CASRSQSLGTDTQYF. The chain joins TRBV5-1 to TRBJ2-3; unclear D gene. The CDR3 has 15 residues. Trimming took off 5 bases at V and 1 base at J, with 14 bases between the two ends. The germline gives CDR1 SGHRS, CDR2 YFSETQ.

Written as DNA, the CDR3 is TGTGCCAGAAGCCCCATCGAGAAGCCCACTGAAGCTTTCTTT. It yields the protein CARSPIEKPTEAFF. This chain joins TRBV11-2 and TRBJ1-1, with D uncertain. The CDR3 runs 14 residues. Per germline, CDR1 SGHAT and CDR2 FQNNGV. Between the trimmed V and J ends, which lost 9 bases and 4 bases, there was a span of 18 bases.

Comment on this clonotype: Mismatch with germline at one junction end may stem from a read error. The rearrangement links TRBV11-2 to TRBJ2-4, with a weak D call TRBD1 (6 bases). The CDR3 extends over 15 amino acids. From germline, CDR1 is SGHAT and CDR2 FQNNGV. The CDR3 is CASSLVQGRENIHYF. CDR3 coding DNA: TGTGCCAGCAGCTTAGTCCAGGGGCGTGAAAACATTCATTACTTC.

This clonotype has a count of ten or more. This chain uses TRBV6-6 with TRBJ2-7; 13 nucleotides align to TRBD2. The ends lost 5 bases at V and 6 bases at J; junction bases unmatched: 4. The germline gives CDR1 MNHNY, CDR2 SVGAGI (reference sequence). CDR3 size: 14 residues. The DNA for the CDR3 is TGTGCCAGCAGTATTGGACTAGCGGGAGTCGAGCAGTACTTC. It codes for CASSIGLAGVEQYF.

As regards this clonotype: A read error may explain this, as a much larger clone is one base away. The chain employs TRBV5-6 and TRBJ2-1, with 7 bases identical to TRBD2. This CDR3 has 14 residues. Per the germline V gene, CDR1 is SGHDT and CDR2 is YYEEEE. The CDR3 sequence is CASSLLGRENVQFF. The DNA for the CDR3 is TGTGCCAGCAGCCTGCTGGGGCGGGAGAATGTGCAGTTCTTC.

The rearrangement uses TRBV28 and TRBJ2-5, with D possibly matching TRBD1 (6 bases). The germline V gene has CDR1 MDHEN and CDR2 SYDVKM. Trimming cost V 4 bases and J 2 bases, with 11 bases left between them. The CDR3 has 14 amino acids. The chain's CDR3 is CASSSPGQQETQYF. The CDR3 DNA is TGTGCCAGCAGTTCGCCGGGACAACAAGAGACCCAGTACTTC.

The table lists this clonotype with a few counts. The rearrangement links TRBV6-1 to TRBJ1-6, with 7 bases identical to TRBD1. Trimming removed 1 base from V and 6 bases from J; junction bases left unmatched: 3. The CDR3 consists of 15 residues. Germline CDR1 reads MNHNS; CDR2 reads SASEGT. CDR3 DNA sequence: TGTGCCAGCAGTGAAGGGGCAGGGGGTAATTCACCCCTCCACTTT. Protein sequence: CASSEGAGGNSPLHF.

This chain connects TRBV11-2 to TRBJ2-5; possible D gene TRBD2, 5 bases. From germline, CDR1 is SGHAT and CDR2 FQNNGV. Trimming cost V 1 base and J 11 bases, with 20 bases left between them. This CDR3 is built from 15 residues. CDR3 residues: CASSLVGVEKVTQYF. The DNA of the CDR3 is TGTGCCAGCAGCTTAGTGGGAGTCGAGAAAGTGACACAGTACTTC.

This clonotype was seen many times. This rearrangement joins TRBV5-5 to TRBJ2-7; unclear D gene. Germline CDR1 reads SGHKS; CDR2 reads YYEKEE (reference sequence). V dropped 2 bases and J dropped 0 bases, with 15 bases sitting between them. The CDR3 runs 16 residues. The CDR3 DNA is TGTGCCAGCAGCTTTTTTGGGATGATGAGCTCCTACGAGCAGTACTTC. As protein: CASSFFGMMSSYEQYF.

In this sample, this clonotype turned up many times. This rearrangement joins TRBV28 to TRBJ1-2; 10 positions match TRBD1. Germline V lookup: CDR1 MDHEN, CDR2 SYDVKM. After removal of 6 bases from V and 7 bases from J, the junction contained 14 bases not matched to a gene. The CDR3 spans 16 residues. The CDR3 bases are TGTGCCAGCAGCCCTAGGCCGGGACAGGGGATGGGTGGCTACACCTTC. Residues: CASSPRPGQGMGGYTF.

About this clonotype itself: A much bigger clone sits one base away, suggesting this may be a read error. This chain connects TRBV4-1 to TRBJ2-1, with 9 positions matching TRBD2. The CDR3 totals 16 residues. The germline gives CDR1 MGHRA, CDR2 YSYEKL. Trimming removed 2 bases from V and 6 bases from J; junction bases left unmatched: 8. CDR3 loop: CASSQYLAGTGNEQFF. In DNA, the CDR3 is TGCGCCAGCAGCCAATACCTAGCGGGAACGGGCAATGAGCAGTTCTTC.

The rearrangement links TRBV18 to TRBJ2-4, with TRBD1 matching over 7 bases. Trimming at V came to 0 bases and at J to 8 bases, leaving 10 bases not matched to a gene. Per the germline V gene, CDR1 is KGHSH and CDR2 is LQKENI. The CDR3 has 16 residues. The CDR3 loop is CASSPPDRPVGDIQYF. The CDR3 DNA reads TGTGCCAGCTCACCACCGGACAGGCCCGTGGGTGACATTCAGTACTTC.

This clonotype showed up just a few times. The J gene is TRBJ2-4, the V gene TRBV6-6, with D possibly being TRBD2 (5 bases). There are 15 residues in the CDR3. Germline CDR1 MNHNY, CDR2 SVGAGI (reference sequence). V was pared by 7 bases and J by 0 bases, with 13 bases between. DNA of the CDR3: TGTGCCAGCACCCCGGACGGACTAGCCAAAAACATTCAGTACTTC. Encoded protein: CASTPDGLAKNIQYF.